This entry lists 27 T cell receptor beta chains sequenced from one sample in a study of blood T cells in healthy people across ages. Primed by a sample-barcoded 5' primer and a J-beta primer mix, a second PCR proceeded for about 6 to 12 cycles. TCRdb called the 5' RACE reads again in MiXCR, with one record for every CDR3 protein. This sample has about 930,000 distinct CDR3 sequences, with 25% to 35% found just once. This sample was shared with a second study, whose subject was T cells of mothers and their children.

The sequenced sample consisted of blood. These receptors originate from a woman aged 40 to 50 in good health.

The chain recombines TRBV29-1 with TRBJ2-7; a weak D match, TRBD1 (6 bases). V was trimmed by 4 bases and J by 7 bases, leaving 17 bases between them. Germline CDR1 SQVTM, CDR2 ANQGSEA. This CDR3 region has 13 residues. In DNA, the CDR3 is TGCAGCGTTGGGAGGACAGCATACAATGAGCAGTACTTC. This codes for CSVGRTAYNEQYF.

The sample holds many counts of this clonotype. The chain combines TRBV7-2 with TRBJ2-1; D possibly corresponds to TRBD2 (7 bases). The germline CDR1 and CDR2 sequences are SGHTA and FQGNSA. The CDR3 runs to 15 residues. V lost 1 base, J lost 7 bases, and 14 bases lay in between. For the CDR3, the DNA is TGTGCCAGCAGCTTAGTGGGCGGGGGCTGGAATGAGCAGTTCTTC. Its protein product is CASSLVGGGWNEQFF.

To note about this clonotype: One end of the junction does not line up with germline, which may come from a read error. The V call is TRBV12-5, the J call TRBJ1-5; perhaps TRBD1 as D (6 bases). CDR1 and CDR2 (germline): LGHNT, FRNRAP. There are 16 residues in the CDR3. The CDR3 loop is CASPGGPQEGNQSQHF. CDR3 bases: TGTGCTAGTCCGGGGGGGCCCCAGGAGGGCAATCAGTCCCAGCATTTT.

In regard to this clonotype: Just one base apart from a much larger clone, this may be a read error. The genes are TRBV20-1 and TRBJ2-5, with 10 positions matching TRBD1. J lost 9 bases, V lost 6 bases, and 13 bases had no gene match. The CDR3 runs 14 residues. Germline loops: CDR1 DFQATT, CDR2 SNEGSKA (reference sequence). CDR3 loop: CSAPPGQGSKAQYF. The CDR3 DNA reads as TGCAGTGCCCCGCCGGGACAGGGGTCAAAGGCCCAGTACTTC.

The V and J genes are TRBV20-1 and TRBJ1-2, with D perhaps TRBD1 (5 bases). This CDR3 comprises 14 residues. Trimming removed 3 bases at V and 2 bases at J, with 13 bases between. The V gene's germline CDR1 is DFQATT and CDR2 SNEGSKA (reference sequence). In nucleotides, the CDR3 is TGCAGTGCTAGGGTGCCAGGGATAAACTATGGCTACACCTTC. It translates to CSARVPGINYGYTF.

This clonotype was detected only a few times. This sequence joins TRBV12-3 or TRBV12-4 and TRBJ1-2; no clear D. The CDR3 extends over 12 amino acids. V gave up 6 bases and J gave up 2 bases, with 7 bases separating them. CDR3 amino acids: CASSQMNYGYTF. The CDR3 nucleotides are TGTGCCAGCAGCCAGATGAACTATGGCTACACCTTC.

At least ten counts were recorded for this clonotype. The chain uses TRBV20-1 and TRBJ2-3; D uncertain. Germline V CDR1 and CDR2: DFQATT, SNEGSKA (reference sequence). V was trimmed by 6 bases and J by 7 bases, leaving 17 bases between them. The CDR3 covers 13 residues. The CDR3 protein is CSAGRQGRHTQYF. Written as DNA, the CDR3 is TGCAGTGCCGGCCGTCAAGGGCGGCATACGCAGTATTTT.

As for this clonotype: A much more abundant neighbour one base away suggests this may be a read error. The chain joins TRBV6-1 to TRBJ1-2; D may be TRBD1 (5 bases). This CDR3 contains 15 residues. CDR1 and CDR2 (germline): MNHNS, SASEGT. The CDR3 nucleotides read TGTGCCAGCAGTGAAATAGGGGCTACTAACTATGGCGACACCTTC. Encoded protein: CASSEIGATNYGDTF.

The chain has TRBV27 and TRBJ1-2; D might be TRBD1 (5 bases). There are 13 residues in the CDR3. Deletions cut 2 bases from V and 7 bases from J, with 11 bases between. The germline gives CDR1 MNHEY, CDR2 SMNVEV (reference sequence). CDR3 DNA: TGTGCCAGCAGTTTAGGGAAGAGGGGTGGCTACACCTTC. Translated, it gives CASSLGKRGGYTF.

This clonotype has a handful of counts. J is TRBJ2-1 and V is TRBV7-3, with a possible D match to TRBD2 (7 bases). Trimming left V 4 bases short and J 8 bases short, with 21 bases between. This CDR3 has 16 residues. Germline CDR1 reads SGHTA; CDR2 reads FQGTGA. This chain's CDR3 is CASSYNPGGGRDEQFF. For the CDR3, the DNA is TGTGCCAGCAGCTACAACCCTGGCGGGGGCCGGGATGAGCAGTTCTTC.

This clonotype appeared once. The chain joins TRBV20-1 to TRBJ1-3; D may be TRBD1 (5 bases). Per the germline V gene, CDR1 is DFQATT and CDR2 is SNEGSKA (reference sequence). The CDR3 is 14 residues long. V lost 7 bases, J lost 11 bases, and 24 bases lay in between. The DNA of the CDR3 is TGCAGTGTTTACCCCGACGGGAGGGGAAGGGCCATATATTTT. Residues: CSVYPDGRGRAIYF.

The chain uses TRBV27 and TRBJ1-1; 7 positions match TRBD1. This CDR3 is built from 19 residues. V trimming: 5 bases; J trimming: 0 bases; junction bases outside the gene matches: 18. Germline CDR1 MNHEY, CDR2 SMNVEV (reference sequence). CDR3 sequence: CASSARNPAGQLLNTEAFF. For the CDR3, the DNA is TGTGCCAGCAGTGCTCGCAATCCAGCGGGACAGCTTTTGAACACTGAAGCTTTCTTT.

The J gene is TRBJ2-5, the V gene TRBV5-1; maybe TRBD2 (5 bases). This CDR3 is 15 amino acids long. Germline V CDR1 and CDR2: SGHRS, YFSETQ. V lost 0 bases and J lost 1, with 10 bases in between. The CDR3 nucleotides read TGCGCCAGCAGCTTGGCAGAGGGCCCCCAAGAGACCCAGTACTTC. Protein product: CASSLAEGPQETQYF.

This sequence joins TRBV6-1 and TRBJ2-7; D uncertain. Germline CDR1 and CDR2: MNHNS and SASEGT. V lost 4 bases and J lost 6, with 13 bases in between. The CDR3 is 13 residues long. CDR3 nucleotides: TGTGCCAGCAGTGGGGAAACGACACTCGAGCAGTACTTC. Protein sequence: CASSGETTLEQYF.

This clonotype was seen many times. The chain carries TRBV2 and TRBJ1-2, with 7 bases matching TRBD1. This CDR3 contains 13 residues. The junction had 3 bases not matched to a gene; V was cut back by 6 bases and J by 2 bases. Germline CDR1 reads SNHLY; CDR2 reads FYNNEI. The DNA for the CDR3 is TGTGCCAGCAGGGTGACAGGGAACTATGGCTACACCTTC. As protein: CASRVTGNYGYTF. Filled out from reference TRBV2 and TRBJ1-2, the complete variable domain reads EPEVTQTPSHQVTQMGQEVILRCVPISNHLYFYWYRQILGQKVEFLVSFYNNEISEKSEIFDDQFSVERPDGSNFTLKIRSTKLEDSAMYFCASRVTGNYGYTFGSGTRLTVV.

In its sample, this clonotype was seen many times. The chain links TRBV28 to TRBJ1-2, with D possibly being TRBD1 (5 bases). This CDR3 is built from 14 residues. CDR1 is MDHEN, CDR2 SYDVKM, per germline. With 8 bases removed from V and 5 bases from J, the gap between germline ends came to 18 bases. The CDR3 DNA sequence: TGTGCCAGCTCGGAGGGGCCGCTGGGTTATGGCTACACCTTC. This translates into CASSEGPLGYGYTF.

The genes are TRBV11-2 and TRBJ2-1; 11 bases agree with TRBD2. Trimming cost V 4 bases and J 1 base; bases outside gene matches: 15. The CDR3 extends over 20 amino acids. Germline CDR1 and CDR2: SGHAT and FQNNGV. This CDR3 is CASSSRLAGLHATSYNEQFF. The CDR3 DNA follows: TGTGCCAGCAGCTCCCGACTAGCGGGACTACACGCGACTTCCTACAATGAGCAGTTCTTC.

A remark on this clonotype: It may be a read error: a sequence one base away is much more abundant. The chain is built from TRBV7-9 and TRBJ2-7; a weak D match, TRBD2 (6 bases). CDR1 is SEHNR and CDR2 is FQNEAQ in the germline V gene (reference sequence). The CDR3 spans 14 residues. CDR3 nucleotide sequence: TGTGCCTGCAGCTTAGCGGCAGGGCCGGGCGAGCAGTACTTC. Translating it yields CACSLAAGPGEQYF. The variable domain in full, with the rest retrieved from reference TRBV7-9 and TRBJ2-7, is DTGVSQNPRHKITKRGQNVTFRCDPISEHNRLYWYRQTLGQGPEFLTYFQNEAQLEKSRLLSDRFSAERPKGSFSTLEIQRTEQGDSAMYLCACSLAAGPGEQYFGPGTRLTVT.

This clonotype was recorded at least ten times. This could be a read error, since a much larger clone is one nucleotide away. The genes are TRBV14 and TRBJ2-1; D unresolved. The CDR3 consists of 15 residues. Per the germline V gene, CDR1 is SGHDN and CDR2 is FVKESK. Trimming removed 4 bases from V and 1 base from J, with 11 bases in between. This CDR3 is CASSRWGGSYNEQFF. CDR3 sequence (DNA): TGTGCCAGCAGCCGCTGGGGTGGGTCCTACAATGAGCAGTTCTTC.

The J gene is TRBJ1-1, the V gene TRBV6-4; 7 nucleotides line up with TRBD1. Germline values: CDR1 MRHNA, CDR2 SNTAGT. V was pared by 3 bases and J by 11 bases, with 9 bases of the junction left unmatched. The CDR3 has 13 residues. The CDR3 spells CASSEYRGFVAFF. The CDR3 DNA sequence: TGTGCCAGCAGTGAATACAGGGGATTCGTTGCTTTCTTT.

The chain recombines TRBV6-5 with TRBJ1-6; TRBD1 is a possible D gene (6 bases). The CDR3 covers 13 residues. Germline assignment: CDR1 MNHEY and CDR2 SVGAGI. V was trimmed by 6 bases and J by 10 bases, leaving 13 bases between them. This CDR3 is CASRPRGDSPLHF. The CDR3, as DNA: TGTGCCAGCAGGCCGAGGGGGGACTCACCCCTCCACTTT.

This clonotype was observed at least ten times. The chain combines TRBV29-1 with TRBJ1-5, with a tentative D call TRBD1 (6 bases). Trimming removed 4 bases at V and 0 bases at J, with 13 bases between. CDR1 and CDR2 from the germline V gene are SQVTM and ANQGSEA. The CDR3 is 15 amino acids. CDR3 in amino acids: CSVAWGGGSNQPQHF. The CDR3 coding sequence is TGCAGCGTTGCGTGGGGAGGGGGTAGCAATCAGCCCCAGCATTTT.

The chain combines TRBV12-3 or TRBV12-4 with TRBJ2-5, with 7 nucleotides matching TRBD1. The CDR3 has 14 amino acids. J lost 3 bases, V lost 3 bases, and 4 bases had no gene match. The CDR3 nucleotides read TGTGCCAGCAGTTTCCCCGGGACAGAAGAGACCCAGTACTTC. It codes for CASSFPGTEETQYF.

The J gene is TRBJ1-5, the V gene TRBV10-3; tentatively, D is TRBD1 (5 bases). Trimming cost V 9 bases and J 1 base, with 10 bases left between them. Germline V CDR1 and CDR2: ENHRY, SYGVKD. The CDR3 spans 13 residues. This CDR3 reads CAIGGLSNQPQHF. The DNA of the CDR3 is TGTGCCATTGGGGGTCTGAGCAATCAGCCCCAGCATTTT.

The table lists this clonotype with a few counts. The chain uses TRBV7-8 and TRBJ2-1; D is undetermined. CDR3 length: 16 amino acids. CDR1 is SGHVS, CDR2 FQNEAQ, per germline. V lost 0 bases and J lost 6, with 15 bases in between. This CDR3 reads CASSLAISPGANEQFF. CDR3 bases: TGTGCCAGCAGCTTAGCGATAAGTCCAGGTGCCAATGAGCAGTTCTTC.

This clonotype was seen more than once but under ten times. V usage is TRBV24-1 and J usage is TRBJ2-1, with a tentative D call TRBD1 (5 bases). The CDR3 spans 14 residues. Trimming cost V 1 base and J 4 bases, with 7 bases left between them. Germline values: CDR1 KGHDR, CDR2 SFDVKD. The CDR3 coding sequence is TGTGCCACCAGTGATTTCCAGGGTTACAATGAGCAGTTCTTC. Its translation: CATSDFQGYNEQFF.

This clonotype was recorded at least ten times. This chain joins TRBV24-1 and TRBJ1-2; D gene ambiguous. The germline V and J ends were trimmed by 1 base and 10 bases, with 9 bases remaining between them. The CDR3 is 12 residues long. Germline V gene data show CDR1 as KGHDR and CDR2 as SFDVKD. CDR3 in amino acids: CATSDFSLVYTF. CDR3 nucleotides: TGTGCCACCAGTGATTTTTCTTTGGTCTACACCTTC.